These 11 T cell receptor beta chains share one sample of origin, sequenced in a study of graft-versus-host responses after intestinal transplantation. Assay: immunoSEQ multiplex PCR; the TCRdb copy retains only in-frame clones and omits some. The sample lists 10,000 or so clones; roughly 27% were seen once. Sequenced here: alloreactive CD4+ T cells from a mixed lymphocyte reaction culture, sampled before intestinal transplant. As for subset: CFSE-low proliferating T cells sorted from roughly six-day pre-transplant mixed lymphocyte reaction (GvH or HvG direction). Receptors originate from a human patient who received an intestinal transplant.

This clone was seen a handful of times. The chain has TRBV4-3 and TRBJ2-5, with 8 positions matching TRBD2. The CDR3 contains 16 residues. The J segment lost 3 bases and the V segment lost 3 bases, leaving 9 bases of the junction unmatched. Looked up from germline, CDR1 is LGHNA and CDR2 is YSLEER. CDR3 loop: CASSHERESLEETQYF. For the CDR3, the DNA is TGCGCCAGCAGCCACGAGCGGGAGTCCTTGGAAGAGACCCAGTACTTC.

This chain joins TRBV4-2 and TRBJ1-5; perhaps TRBD1 as D (6 bases). Germline CDR1 is LGHNA and CDR2 is YNFKEQ. Trimming pared 4 bases from V and 7 bases from J, leaving 17 bases between. This CDR3 is 15 amino acids long. The CDR3 DNA reads TGTGCCAGCAGCCGGGATCTCGAGGGGGAACAGCCCCAGCATTTT. Protein product: CASSRDLEGEQPQHF.

By share, this clone ranks as medium-sized. The chain is built from TRBV7-9 and TRBJ2-7, with D perhaps matching TRBD1 or TRBD2 (5 bases each). V was clipped by 1 base and J by 4 bases, with 17 bases between them. From germline, CDR1 is SEHNR and CDR2 FQNEAQ (reference sequence). This CDR3 is 16 amino acids long. CDR3 DNA: TGTGCCAGCAGCTTAGGCCCTGGGACCCTTTCTTACGAGCAGTACTTC. This codes for CASSLGPGTLSYEQYF.

Sample share makes this clone medium-sized (0.01 to 0.1%). The chain has TRBV29-1 and TRBJ1-2, with 7 bases lining up with TRBD1. The V segment lost 0 bases and the J segment 4 bases; nucleotides outside the gene matches: 8. Germline CDR1 reads SQVTM; CDR2 reads ANQGSEA. This CDR3 is 15 amino acids long. CDR3 protein: CSVEDGGAGGYGYTF. For the CDR3, the DNA is TGCAGCGTTGAAGATGGGGGGGCAGGGGGCTATGGCTACACCTTC.

The chain combines TRBV6-5 with TRBJ2-5; D might be TRBD2 (6 bases). There are 14 residues in the CDR3. Per the germline V gene, CDR1 is MNHEY and CDR2 is SVGAGI. Trimming shortened V by 6 bases and J by 2 bases, and 13 bases separated the two germline ends. The CDR3 is CASSWGLPQETQYF. The CDR3 DNA is TGTGCCAGCAGCTGGGGACTCCCGCAAGAGACCCAGTACTTC.

The chain has TRBV4-1 and TRBJ1-3; the D is unclear. Germline V gene lookup returns CDR1 MGHRA and CDR2 YSYEKL. The ends were cut back, 4 bases at V and 0 bases at J, with 10 bases in the middle. This CDR3 is built from 15 residues. The CDR3 loop reads CASSPLGFSGNTIYF. CDR3 nucleotides: TGCGCCAGCAGCCCTCTTGGGTTCTCTGGAAACACCATATATTTT.

By share of the sample, this clone is medium-sized. The chain carries TRBV5-1 and TRBJ2-7; D gene ambiguous. The length of the CDR3 is 12 residues. V was cut by 5 bases and J by 3 bases, with 9 bases left in between. Germline CDR1 reads SGHRS; CDR2 reads YFSETQ. The CDR3 protein is CASSRADYEQYF. The CDR3 bases are TGCGCCAGCAGTCGGGCGGACTACGAGCAGTACTTC.

This clone was observed a handful of times. The J gene is TRBJ2-7, the V gene TRBV5-4, with a possible D match to TRBD1 (7 bases). V lost 4 bases and J lost 3, with 14 bases in between. This CDR3 region has 14 residues. Germline V gene data show CDR1 as SGHNT and CDR2 as YYREEE (reference sequence). CDR3 sequence reads: CASSPNQGGYEQYF. CDR3 DNA: TGTGCCAGCAGCCCCAATCAGGGGGGCTACGAGCAGTACTTC.

The chain employs TRBV11-3 and TRBJ2-5, with D possibly being TRBD2 (5 bases). The J call is in doubt because the DNA end fits TRBJ2-7 better. CDR3 length: 13 amino acids. Germline V lookup: CDR1 SGHNT, CDR2 YENEEA. CDR3: CASSHGLVYEQYF. For the CDR3, the DNA is TGTGCCAGCAGCCACGGACTTGTTTACGAGCAGTACTTC.

This clone is termed medium-sized. The chain is built from TRBV19 and TRBJ2-7, with 8 bases aligning to TRBD1. In germline, CDR1 is LNHDA, CDR2 SQIVND (reference sequence). CDR3 length: 13 amino acids. V lost 5 bases to trimming and J lost 5 bases; unmatched junction nucleotides: 5. The chain's CDR3 is CASSAWTGNEQYF. For the CDR3, the DNA is TGTGCCAGTAGTGCCTGGACAGGGAACGAGCAGTACTTC.

This clone is deemed medium-sized. J is TRBJ1-2 and V is TRBV20-1; the D is unclear. In germline, CDR1 is DFQATT, CDR2 SNEGSKA (reference sequence). CDR3 size: 11 residues. CDR3 sequence reads: CSAMSFYGYTF. The DNA for the CDR3 is TGCTCGGCCATGAGTTTCTATGGCTACACCTTC.